These T cell receptor beta chains were read from a single sample in a study of T cell repertoires in cytomegalovirus infection. The antigens for these receptors are not known. TCRdb processed the reads anew with MiXCR; each CDR3 protein has one entry. The table shows more than 55,000 distinct CDR3 sequences, with approximately 20% occurring only once. The sequenced sample was CD8+ T cells from cultured PBMCs, obtained from culture after CMV antigen stimulation. Source of these receptors: a human donor in good health (CMV status not recorded). Some clones in this sample may be carry-over from other donors' samples. CDR3s include the opening cysteine and the closing phenylalanine or tryptophan. The order of the fields is J gene, clone size, D gene, V gene, CDR3 DNA, CDR3 protein. The D gene is left open where the match is weak. Size values are once, few and many counts, or a class for expanded clones, and some rows have none.

TRBJ2-7	few	.	TRBV11-2	TGTGCCAGCAGCTCGAAGGGGGGGCTCTACGAGCAGTACTTC	CASSSKGGLYEQYF
TRBJ1-1	few	.	TRBV27	TGTGCCAGCAGTTTATCAGGTCTGAGTATCCCTGAAGCTTTCTTT	CASSLSGLSIPEAFF
TRBJ2-1	.	.	TRBV7-9	TGTGCCAGCAGCTTATACGAACGTAGGCAGTTCTTC	CASSLYERRQFF
TRBJ1-2	few	TRBD1	TRBV27	TGTGCCAGCAGTTTCTGGACAGGCGAGTTCTATGGCTACACCTTC	CASSFWTGEFYGYTF
TRBJ2-1	many	TRBD2	TRBV11-2	TGTGCCAGCAGCTTAGCTAGCGGGGGACTCTACAATGAGCAGTTCTTC	CASSLASGGLYNEQFF
TRBJ1-2	.	.	TRBV7-9	TGTGCCAGCAGCTCGTGGCGGGTTAACTATGGCTACACCTTC	CASSSWRVNYGYTF
TRBJ2-6	.	.	TRBV7-2	TGTGCCAGCAGCTTGACACCTAGAGCCCCCTCTGGGGCCAACGTCCTGACTTTC	CASSLTPRAPSGANVLTF
TRBJ2-3	.	.	TRBV20-1	TGCAGTGCCACGGACCGCACAGATACGCAGTATTTT	CSATDRTDTQYF
TRBJ1-1	.	.	TRBV4-1	TGCGCCAGCAGCCAAGATAGCGACACTGAAGCTTTCTTT	CASSQDSDTEAFF
TRBJ1-1	few	.	TRBV7-9	TGTGCCAGCAGCCAGTGGTTCAGGGACGAAGCTTTCTTT	CASSQWFRDEAFF
TRBJ2-1	few	.	TRBV9	TGTGCCAGCAGCGAGGGCAATGAGCTGTTCTTC	CASSEGNELFF
TRBJ1-2	few	TRBD1	TRBV28	TGTGCCAGCAGTTCCGCCTCCGACAGGGTAGGATTTGTTAACTATGGCTACACCTTC	CASSSASDRVGFVNYGYTF
TRBJ1-2	few	TRBD1	TRBV12-3/TRBV12-4	TGTGCCAGCAGTCCCGGACAGGGACCTGGCTACACCTTC	CASSPGQGPGYTF
TRBJ2-3	many	TRBD1	TRBV7-9	TGTGCCAGCAGCCCGACAGGGAACACAGATACGCAGTATTTT	CASSPTGNTDTQYF
TRBJ2-7	.	TRBD1	TRBV20-1	TGCAGTGCTAGAACTCTACCGGACAGGAGTTACGAGCAGTACTTC	CSARTLPDRSYEQYF
TRBJ2-5	.	.	TRBV7-2	TGTGCCAGCAGCTTAGAAGTCGCCGAAGAGACCCAGTACTTC	CASSLEVAEETQYF
TRBJ2-1	few	.	TRBV12-3/TRBV12-4	TGTGCCAGCACCCCAAGGGCCACAGGCGATGAGCAGTTCTTC	CASTPRATGDEQFF
TRBJ1-2	few	.	TRBV12-3/TRBV12-4	TGTGCCAGCACCATGGGGGGGTTTGGCTACACCTTC	CASTMGGFGYTF
TRBJ2-7	.	.	TRBV12-3/TRBV12-4	TGTGCCAGCAGTCCAGGGGGGGGCATGGACGAGCAGTACTTC	CASSPGGGMDEQYF
TRBJ1-1	few	.	TRBV27	TGTGCCAGCAGTTTATTTTGGGGGAACACTGAAGCTTTCTTT	CASSLFWGNTEAFF
TRBJ2-7	few	.	TRBV27	TGTGCCAGCAGGGAAGGGAGTCTGGGATACGAGCAGTACTTC	CASREGSLGYEQYF
TRBJ1-1	few	.	TRBV7-6	TGTGCCAGCAGCTTAGGGGAACTCGACACTGAAGCTTTCTTT	CASSLGELDTEAFF
TRBJ1-1	.	.	TRBV15	TGTGCCACCAGCAGGGTAAACATGAACACTGAAGCTTTCTTT	CATSRVNMNTEAFF
TRBJ1-5	many	.	TRBV7-8	TGTGCCAGCAGCCCTAAGACCGACTATAGCAATCAGCCCCAGCATTTT	CASSPKTDYSNQPQHF
TRBJ2-1	few	.	TRBV4-2	TGTGCCAGCAGCCAAGCGTCCAAAGCTGAGCAGTTCTTC	CASSQASKAEQFF
TRBJ2-7	.	TRBD2	TRBV7-2	TGTGCCAGCAGCTTATCGGCAAACCGGTGGCGGGGGGCGTCCTCCTACGAGCAGTACTTC	CASSLSANRWRGASSYEQYF
TRBJ1-5	few	TRBD1	TRBV7-2	TGTGCCAGCACCAATCGACCGGGACAGGGCGGCCAGCCCCAGCATTTT	CASTNRPGQGGQPQHF
TRBJ2-1	.	TRBD2	TRBV7-2	TGTGCCAGCAGCTTATCAATTTCCGGGACTAGCGGGGGGGACCCCTACAATGAGCAGTTCTTC	CASSLSISGTSGGDPYNEQFF